A selection of T cell receptor beta chains follows, all from one sample in a study of blood T cell repertoires in COVID-19. Clones were read by immunoSEQ multiplex PCR, and TCRdb kept only the in-frame ones, dropping some. The sample lists about 140,000 clones; roughly 84% were seen once. The sequencing sample was made of peripheral blood. The receptors were gathered from a man aged 25 to 40 with COVID-19, enrolled during active disease. CDR3s include the opening cysteine and the closing phenylalanine or tryptophan. A D gene is named only where the DNA matches it firmly. Size tells how often a clone was seen (once, few, many) or the class of an expanded clone, and some rows leave it out.

d_call	v_call	j_call	clone_size	cdr3_aa	cdr3_nt
NA	TRBV3-1/TRBV3-2	TRBJ2-3	once	CASSFGQTDTQYF	TGTGCCAGCAGCTTCGGACAGACAGATACGCAGTATTTT
NA	TRBV5-1	TRBJ1-2	NA	CASTPMSNYGYTF	TGCGCCAGCACACCGATGAGTAACTATGGCTACACCTTC
TRBD1	TRBV3-1/TRBV3-2	TRBJ1-1	NA	CASRETGRENTEAFF	TGTGCCAGCAGGGAGACAGGGCGGGAAAACACTGAAGCTTTCTTT
TRBD2	TRBV11-2	TRBJ2-2	NA	CASRLLAGSTGELFF	TGTGCCAGCAGACTACTAGCGGGATCCACCGGGGAGCTGTTTTTT
TRBD2	TRBV9	TRBJ2-5	NA	CASSVGGRGETQYF	TGTGCCAGCAGCGTTGGCGGGAGAGGTGAGACCCAGTACTTC
NA	TRBV5-4	TRBJ1-1	NA	CASSLVDRRNTEAFF	TGTGCCAGCAGCTTGGTGGACAGACGGAACACTGAAGCTTTCTTT
NA	TRBV6-5	TRBJ2-5	NA	CASRPTPGETQYF	TGTGCCAGCAGACCCACCCCCGGAGAGACCCAGTACTTC
NA	TRBV18	TRBJ1-5	NA	CASSPGLRNQPQHF	TGTGCCAGCTCACCAGGGTTGAGGAATCAGCCCCAGCATTTT
TRBD1	TRBV19	TRBJ1-4	NA	CASEGLTGGTEDNEKLFF	TGTGCCAGTGAGGGACTCACAGGGGGCACCGAAGATAATGAAAAACTGTTTTTT
TRBD1	TRBV15	TRBJ2-2	once	CATSKGGTGNTGELFF	TGTGCCACCAGCAAAGGGGGGACAGGGAATACCGGGGAGCTGTTTTTT
NA	TRBV2	TRBJ2-5	NA	CASSEARGGGETQYF	TGTGCCAGCAGTGAGGCGAGGGGGGGAGGAGAGACCCAGTACTTC
TRBD2	TRBV5-4	TRBJ2-2	NA	CASSRFGEGTGELFF	TGTGCCAGCAGTAGGTTTGGGGAGGGCACCGGGGAGCTGTTTTTT
NA	TRBV9	TRBJ1-6	NA	CASRGPGSSYNSPLHF	TGTGCCAGCAGGGGGCCGGGTAGCTCCTATAATTCACCCCTCCACTTT
NA	TRBV30	TRBJ2-7	few	CAWSVQVLKQYF	TGTGCCTGGAGTGTCCAGGTATTGAAGCAGTACTTC
NA	TRBV12-3/TRBV12-4	TRBJ1-5	NA	CASSYQGNQPQHF	TGTGCCAGCAGTTATCAGGGGAATCAGCCCCAGCATTTT